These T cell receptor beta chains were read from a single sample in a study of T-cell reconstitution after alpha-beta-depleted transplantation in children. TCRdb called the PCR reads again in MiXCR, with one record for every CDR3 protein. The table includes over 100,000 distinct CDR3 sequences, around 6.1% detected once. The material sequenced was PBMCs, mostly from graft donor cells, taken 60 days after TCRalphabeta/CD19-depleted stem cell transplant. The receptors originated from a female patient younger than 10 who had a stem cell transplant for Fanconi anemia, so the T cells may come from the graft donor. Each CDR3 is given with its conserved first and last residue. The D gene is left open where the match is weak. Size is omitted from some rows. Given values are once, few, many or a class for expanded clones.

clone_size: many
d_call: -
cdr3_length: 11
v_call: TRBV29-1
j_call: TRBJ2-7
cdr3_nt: TGCAGCGTTGTCGTAAGGGCCGAGCAGTACTTC
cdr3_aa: CSVVVRAEQYF

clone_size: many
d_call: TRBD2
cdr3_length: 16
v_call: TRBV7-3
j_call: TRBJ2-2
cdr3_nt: TGTGCCAGCAGCTTACTAGCGGGGGGGCTCACCGGGGAGCTGTTTTTT
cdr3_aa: CASSLLAGGLTGELFF

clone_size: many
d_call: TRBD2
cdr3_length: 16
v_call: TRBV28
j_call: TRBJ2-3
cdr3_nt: TGTGCCAGCAGTCCCCGACTAGCGGGGGGCACAGATACGCAGTATTTT
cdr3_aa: CASSPRLAGGTDTQYF

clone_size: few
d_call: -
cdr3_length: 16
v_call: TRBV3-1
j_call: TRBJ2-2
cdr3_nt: TGTGCCAGCAGATTAAAAAAAAAGTCTAGCGCCGGGGAGCTGTTTTTT
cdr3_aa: CASRLKKKSSAGELFF

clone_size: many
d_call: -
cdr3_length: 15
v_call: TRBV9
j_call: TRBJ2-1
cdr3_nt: TGTGCCAGCAGCGTAGGACTAATAGGGACCAATGAGCAGTTCTTC
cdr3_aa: CASSVGLIGTNEQFF

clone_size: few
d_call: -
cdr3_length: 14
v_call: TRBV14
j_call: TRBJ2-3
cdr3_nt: TGTGCCAGCAGCCAGGGCGGTTACACAGATACGCAGTATTTT
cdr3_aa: CASSQGGYTDTQYF

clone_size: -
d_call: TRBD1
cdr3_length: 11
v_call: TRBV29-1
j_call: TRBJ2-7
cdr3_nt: TGCAGCGGCAGGGGGCTCCACGAGCAGTACTTC
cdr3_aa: CSGRGLHEQYF

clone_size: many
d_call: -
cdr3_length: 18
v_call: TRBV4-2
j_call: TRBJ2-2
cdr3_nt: TGTGCCAGCAGCCAGGTCATCGGGGGCGCCCCCGACACCGGGGAGCTGTTTTTT
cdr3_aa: CASSQVIGGAPDTGELFF

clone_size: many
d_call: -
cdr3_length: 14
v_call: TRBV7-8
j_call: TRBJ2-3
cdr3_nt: TGTGCCAGCAGCTTTCGGCAGCCCACAGATACGCAGTATTTT
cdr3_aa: CASSFRQPTDTQYF

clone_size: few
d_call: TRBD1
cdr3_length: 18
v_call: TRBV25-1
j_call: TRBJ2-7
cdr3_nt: TGTGCCAGCAGTGAAACGCCGTTCGGGACAGGGGGAATCTACGAGCAGTACTTC
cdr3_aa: CASSETPFGTGGIYEQYF

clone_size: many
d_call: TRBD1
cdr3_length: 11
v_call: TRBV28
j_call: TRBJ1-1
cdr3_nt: TGTGCCAGCAGCCGACAGGGAGGAGCTTTCTTT
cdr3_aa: CASSRQGGAFF

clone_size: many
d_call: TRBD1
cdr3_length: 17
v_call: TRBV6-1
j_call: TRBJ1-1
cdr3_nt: TGTGCCAGCAGTCCTAGGGGGCGGACAGGGCCGAACACTGAAGCTTTCTTT
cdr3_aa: CASSPRGRTGPNTEAFF

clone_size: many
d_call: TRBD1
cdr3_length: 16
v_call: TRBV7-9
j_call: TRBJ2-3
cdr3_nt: TGTGCCAGCAGCCCTTCAGACAGGGCCTACACAGATACGCAGTATTTT
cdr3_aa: CASSPSDRAYTDTQYF

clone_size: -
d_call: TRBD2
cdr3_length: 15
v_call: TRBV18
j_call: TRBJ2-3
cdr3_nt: TGTGCCAGCTCACCACGGCTAGCGGGTGGGGATACGCAGTATTTT
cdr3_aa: CASSPRLAGGDTQYF

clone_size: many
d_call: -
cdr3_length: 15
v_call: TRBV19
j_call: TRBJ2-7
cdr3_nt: TGTGCCAGTAGTCAACCGGGACTGGGCTCCTACGAGCAGTACTTC
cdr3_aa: CASSQPGLGSYEQYF

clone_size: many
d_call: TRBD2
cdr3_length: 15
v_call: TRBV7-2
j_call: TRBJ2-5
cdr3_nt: TGTGCCAGCAGCTTATTGGGACTAGGGGGAGAGACCCAGTACTTC
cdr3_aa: CASSLLGLGGETQYF

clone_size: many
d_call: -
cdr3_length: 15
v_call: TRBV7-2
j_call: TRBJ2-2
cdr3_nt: TGTGCCAGCAGCTTAGCGAGCAGGGTCTCCGGGGAGCTGTTTTTT
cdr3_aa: CASSLASRVSGELFF

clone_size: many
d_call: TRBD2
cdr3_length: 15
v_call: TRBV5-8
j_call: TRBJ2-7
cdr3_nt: TGTGCCAGCAGCATAGGACTAGAAGTAGCCTACGAGCAGTACTTC
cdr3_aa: CASSIGLEVAYEQYF

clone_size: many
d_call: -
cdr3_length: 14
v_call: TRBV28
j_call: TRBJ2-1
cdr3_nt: TGTGCCAGCAGTTTAACCATACTAGCCAATGAGCAGTTCTTC
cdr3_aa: CASSLTILANEQFF

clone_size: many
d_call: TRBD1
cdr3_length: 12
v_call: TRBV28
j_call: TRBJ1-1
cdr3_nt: TGTGCCAGCAGGTCAGGGGGCACTGAAGCTTTCTTT
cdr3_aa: CASRSGGTEAFF

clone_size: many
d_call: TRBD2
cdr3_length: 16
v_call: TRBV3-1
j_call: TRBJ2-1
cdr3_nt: TGTGCCAGCAGCCAAGCTAGCGGGAGGTCTCACAATGAGCAGTTCTTC
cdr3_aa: CASSQASGRSHNEQFF

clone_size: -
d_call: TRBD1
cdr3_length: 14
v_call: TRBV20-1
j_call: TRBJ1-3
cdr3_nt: TGCAGTGCTAGAGGAACAGGGGGCTCGGACACCATATATTTT
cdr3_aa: CSARGTGGSDTIYF

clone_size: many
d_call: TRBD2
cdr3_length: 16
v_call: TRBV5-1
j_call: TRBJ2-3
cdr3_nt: TGCGCCAGCAGCCGACTAGCGGGAGGGGCGCCAGATACGCAGTATTTT
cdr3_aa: CASSRLAGGAPDTQYF

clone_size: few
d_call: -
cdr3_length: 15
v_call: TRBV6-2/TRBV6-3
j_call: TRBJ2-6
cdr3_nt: TGTGCCAGCAGTTACGGGGCTCTGGGGGCCAACGTCCTGACTTTC
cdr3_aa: CASSYGALGANVLTF

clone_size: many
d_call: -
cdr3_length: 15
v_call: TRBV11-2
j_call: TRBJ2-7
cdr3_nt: TGTGCCAGCAGCTTTGAGGGGATCGTTTCCTACGAGCAGTACTTC
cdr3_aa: CASSFEGIVSYEQYF

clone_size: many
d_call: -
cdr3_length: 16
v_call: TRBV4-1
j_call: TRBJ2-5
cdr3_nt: TGCGCCAGCAGCCACTTAGGACATCCTTTCCAAGAGACCCAGTACTTC
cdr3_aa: CASSHLGHPFQETQYF

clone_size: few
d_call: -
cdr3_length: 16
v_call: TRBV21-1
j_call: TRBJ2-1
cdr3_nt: TGTGCCAGCAGCAAAGGGGAGCGGGGGGGGTCTATGGAGCAGTTCTTC
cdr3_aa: CASSKGERGGSMEQFF

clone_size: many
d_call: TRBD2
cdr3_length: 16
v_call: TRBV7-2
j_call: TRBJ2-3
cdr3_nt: TGTGCCAGCAGCTTACAGGGACTAGCGGGTACAGATACGCAGTATTTT
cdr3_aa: CASSLQGLAGTDTQYF

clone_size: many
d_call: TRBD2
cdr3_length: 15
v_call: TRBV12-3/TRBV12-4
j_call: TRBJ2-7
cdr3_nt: TGTGCCAGCAGTTCGCCGGGACTAGGTCTACGAGAGCAGTACTTC
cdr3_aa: CASSSPGLGLREQYF

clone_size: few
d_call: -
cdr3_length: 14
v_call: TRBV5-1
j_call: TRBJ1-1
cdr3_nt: TGCGCCAGCAGCTTAGGCCAGTATAGCACTGAAGCTTTCTTT
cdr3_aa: CASSLGQYSTEAFF

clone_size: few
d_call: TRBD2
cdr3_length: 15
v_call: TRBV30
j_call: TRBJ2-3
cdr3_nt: TGTGCCTGGAGTCCCGGGACTAGAAGTACAGATACGCAGTATTTT
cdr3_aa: CAWSPGTRSTDTQYF

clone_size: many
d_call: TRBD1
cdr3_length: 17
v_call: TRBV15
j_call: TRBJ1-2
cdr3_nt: TGTGCCACCAGCCCTCGCAGAACAGGGGCAAGGGTGTCTGGCTACACCTTC
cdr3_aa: CATSPRRTGARVSGYTF

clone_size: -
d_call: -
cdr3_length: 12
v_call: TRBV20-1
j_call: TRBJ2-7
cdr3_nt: TGCAGTGCTAGAAAAGGATCCTACGAGCAGTACTTC
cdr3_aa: CSARKGSYEQYF

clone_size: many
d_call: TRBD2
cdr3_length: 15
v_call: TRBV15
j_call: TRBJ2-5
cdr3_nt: TGTGCCACCAGCAGGGTGACGGGAGGGCAAAAGACCCAGTACTTC
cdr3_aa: CATSRVTGGQKTQYF

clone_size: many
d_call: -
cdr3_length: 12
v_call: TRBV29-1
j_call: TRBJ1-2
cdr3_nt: TGCAGCGTTGGGGATCGGTCTCATGGCTACACCTTC
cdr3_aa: CSVGDRSHGYTF

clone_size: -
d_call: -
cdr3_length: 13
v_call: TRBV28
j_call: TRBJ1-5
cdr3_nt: TGTGCCAGCATTCCAGGGGACGGTCAGCCCCAGCATTTT
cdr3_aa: CASIPGDGQPQHF

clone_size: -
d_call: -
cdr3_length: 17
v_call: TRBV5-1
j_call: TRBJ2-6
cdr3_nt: TGCGCCAGCAGCCCACGGACAGCCCTCTCTGGGGCCAACGTCCTGACTTTC
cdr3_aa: CASSPRTALSGANVLTF

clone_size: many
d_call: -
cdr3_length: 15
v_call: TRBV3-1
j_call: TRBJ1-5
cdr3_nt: TGTGCCAGCAGCCAAGGGGGAGGAGCCAATCAGCCCCAGCATTTT
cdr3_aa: CASSQGGGANQPQHF

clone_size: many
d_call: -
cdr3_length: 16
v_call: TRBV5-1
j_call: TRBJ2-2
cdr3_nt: TGCGCCAGCAGCTACCAGACAGCCCTGAACACCGGGGAGCTGTTTTTT
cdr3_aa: CASSYQTALNTGELFF

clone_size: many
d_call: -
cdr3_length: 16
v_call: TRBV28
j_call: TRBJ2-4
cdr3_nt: TGTGCCAGCAGTTTGGTCGGACCGTTAGCCAAAAACATTCAGTACTTC
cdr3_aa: CASSLVGPLAKNIQYF

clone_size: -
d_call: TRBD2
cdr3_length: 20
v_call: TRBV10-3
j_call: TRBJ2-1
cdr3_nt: TGTGCCATCAGTGAGCCATACCTGACTAGCGGGAGTAGAACCTACAATGAGCAGTTCTTC
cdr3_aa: CAISEPYLTSGSRTYNEQFF

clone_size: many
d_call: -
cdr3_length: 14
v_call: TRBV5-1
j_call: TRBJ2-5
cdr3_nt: TGCGCCAGCAGCTTCTTCCAGCCGAGGGAGACCCAGTACTTC
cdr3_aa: CASSFFQPRETQYF

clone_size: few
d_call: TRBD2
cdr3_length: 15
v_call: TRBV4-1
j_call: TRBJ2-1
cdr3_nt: TGCGCCAGCAGCCCCGGGACTAGCGCTTACAATGAGCAGTTCTTC
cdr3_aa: CASSPGTSAYNEQFF

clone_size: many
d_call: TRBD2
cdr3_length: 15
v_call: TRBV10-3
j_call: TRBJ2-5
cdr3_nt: TGTGCCATCAGTGTTAGCGGGGGGGTCGGAGAGACCCAGTACTTC
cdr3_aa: CAISVSGGVGETQYF

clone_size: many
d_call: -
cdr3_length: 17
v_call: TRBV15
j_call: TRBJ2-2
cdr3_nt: TGTGCCACCAGCCCGCTCCGGACTTCTGATCATTCCGGGGAGCTGTTTTTT
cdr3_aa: CATSPLRTSDHSGELFF

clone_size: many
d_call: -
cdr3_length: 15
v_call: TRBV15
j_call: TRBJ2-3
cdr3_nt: TGTGCCACCAGCAGAGGGGCGATCCGGGCAGATACGCAGTATTTT
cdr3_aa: CATSRGAIRADTQYF

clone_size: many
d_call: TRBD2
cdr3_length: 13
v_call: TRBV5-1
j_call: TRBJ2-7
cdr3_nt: TGCGCCAGCACCCCCAGCGGGGTCTACGAGCAGTACTTC
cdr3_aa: CASTPSGVYEQYF

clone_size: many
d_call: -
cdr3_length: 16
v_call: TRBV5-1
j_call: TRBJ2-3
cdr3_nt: TGCGCCAGCAGCTTGGCAGGGGTCCCCAGCACAGATACGCAGTATTTT
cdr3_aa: CASSLAGVPSTDTQYF